This is a list of T cell receptor beta chains from one sample in a study of blood T cell repertoires in COVID-19. TCRdb keeps only in-frame clones here, not all; method: immunoSEQ multiplex PCR. The data contain around 100,000 clones, just under 90% of them seen just once; the ten biggest clones take up over 4%. The specimen sequenced was peripheral blood. The receptors were sampled from a woman aged 50 to 65 with acute or convalescent COVID-19. Each CDR3 is given with its conserved first and last residue. A D gene is named only where the DNA matches it firmly. Size is omitted from some rows. Given values are once, few, many or a class for expanded clones.

cdr3_aa	cdr3_nt	j_call	d_call	clone_size	v_call
CASSPRTSTNEKLFF	TGTGCCAGCAGCCCCCGGACATCAACTAATGAAAAACTGTTTTTT	TRBJ1-4	NA	NA	TRBV14
CASSFPGLTEAFF	TGTGCCAGCAGTTTCCCAGGACTCACTGAAGCTTTCTTT	TRBJ1-1	NA	few	TRBV27
CASSPGGQLNSPLHF	TGTGCCAGCTCACCTGGGGGACAGTTAAATTCACCCCTCCACTTT	TRBJ1-6	TRBD1	NA	TRBV18
CASSISRTGVGEQYF	TGTGCCAGTAGTATATCAAGGACAGGGGTTGGTGAGCAGTACTTC	TRBJ2-7	TRBD1	NA	TRBV19
CAWSIADNTEAFF	TGTGCCTGGAGTATAGCCGATAACACTGAAGCTTTCTTT	TRBJ1-1	NA	NA	TRBV30
CASSLKGDNGYTF	TGTGCCAGCAGTTTGAAGGGGGATAATGGCTACACCTTC	TRBJ1-2	NA	NA	TRBV12-3/TRBV12-4
CASSPRTGRIGGDTQYF	TGTGCCAGCAGCCCCCGGACAGGGCGTATCGGGGGAGATACGCAGTATTTT	TRBJ2-3	TRBD1	NA	TRBV9
CASSLSSNYGYTF	TGCGCCAGCAGCCTTAGTTCTAACTATGGCTACACCTTC	TRBJ1-2	NA	NA	TRBV4-3
CASSEEGASTDTQYF	TGTGCCAGCAGTGAGGAGGGGGCTAGTACAGATACGCAGTATTTT	TRBJ2-3	NA	NA	TRBV6-4
CAWRSPDRVNTEAFF	TGTGCCTGGAGAAGTCCGGACAGGGTAAACACTGAAGCTTTCTTT	TRBJ1-1	TRBD1	NA	TRBV30
CASSLAGAYEQYF	TGTGCCAGCAGCTTAGCCGGAGCCTACGAGCAGTACTTC	TRBJ2-7	NA	many	TRBV11-1
CASSPPQGRNQPQHF	TGTGCCAGTAGTCCCCCACAGGGTCGCAATCAGCCCCAGCATTTT	TRBJ1-5	NA	once	TRBV19
CASSQLGQGGNYGYTF	TGCGCCAGCAGCCAATTAGGACAGGGGGGTAACTATGGCTACACCTTC	TRBJ1-2	TRBD1	NA	TRBV4-3
CASTGGSGYTF	TGTGCCAGCACGGGGGGCTCTGGCTACACCTTC	TRBJ1-2	NA	NA	TRBV2
CASSPPLRDRVTDTQYF	TGTGCCAGCAGCCCACCCCTTCGGGACAGGGTCACAGATACGCAGTATTTT	TRBJ2-3	TRBD1	NA	TRBV7-3
CASSIVEGQPQHF	TGTGCCAGTAGTATAGTGGAGGGGCAGCCCCAGCATTTT	TRBJ1-5	NA	NA	TRBV19
CASSWDSPGSPLHF	TGTGCCAGCAGCTGGGACTCCCCTGGTTCACCCCTCCACTTT	TRBJ1-6	NA	NA	TRBV6-5
CATTEGSYNSPLHF	TGTGCCACCACCGAGGGCTCCTATAATTCACCCCTCCACTTT	TRBJ1-6	NA	NA	TRBV6-9
CASSERLLKDEQYF	TGTGCCAGCAGTGAAAGACTGCTAAAGGACGAGCAGTACTTC	TRBJ2-7	NA	NA	TRBV2
CASSLSSGPYEQYF	TGTGCCAGCAGCTTAAGCTCAGGCCCCTACGAGCAGTACTTC	TRBJ2-7	NA	NA	TRBV11-3
CAWNDGTPNQPQHF	TGTGCCTGGAATGACGGGACACCGAATCAGCCCCAGCATTTT	TRBJ1-5	NA	NA	TRBV30
CASSLSTGFEQYF	TGCGCCAGCAGCTTATCGACTGGTTTCGAGCAGTACTTC	TRBJ2-7	NA	NA	TRBV5-1
CASSVDRGNYNEQFF	TGTGCCAGCAGCGTAGACAGAGGGAACTACAATGAGCAGTTCTTC	TRBJ2-1	NA	once	TRBV9
CASSEGTGGITGGYTF	TGTGCCAGCAGTGAAGGGACAGGGGGCATTACAGGCGGCTACACCTTC	TRBJ1-2	TRBD1	NA	TRBV25-1
CASSLAGQGEDTGELFF	TGTGCCAGCAGCTTAGCCGGACAGGGGGAGGACACCGGGGAGCTGTTTTTT	TRBJ2-2	TRBD1	NA	TRBV11-3
CASSLAGSNTEAFF	TGTGCCAGCAGCTTAGCGGGCAGTAACACTGAAGCTTTCTTT	TRBJ1-1	NA	NA	TRBV7-9
CASSIGRFSGNQPQHF	TGTGCCAGCAGTATTGGGAGGTTCAGCGGCAATCAGCCCCAGCATTTT	TRBJ1-5	NA	NA	TRBV6-6
CASRVGTSGVVYNEQFF	TGTGCCAGCAGGGTCGGGACTAGCGGGGTAGTCTACAATGAGCAGTTCTTC	TRBJ2-1	TRBD2	NA	TRBV28
CASSPSVAEAFF	TGTGCCAGCTCACCAAGCGTTGCTGAAGCTTTCTTT	TRBJ1-1	NA	NA	TRBV18
CASNQGARSRETQYF	TGTGCCAGCAACCAAGGGGCACGATCGCGAGAGACCCAGTACTTC	TRBJ2-5	NA	NA	TRBV5-6
CASSLLGQNGDTQYF	TGCGCCAGCAGCTTGTTGGGACAGAATGGTGATACGCAGTATTTT	TRBJ2-3	TRBD1	NA	TRBV5-1
CASSQSPLAGGLQETQYF	TGCGCCAGCAGCCAATCCCCACTAGCGGGGGGACTCCAAGAGACCCAGTACTTC	TRBJ2-5	TRBD2	NA	TRBV4-1
CASSNTGYGELFF	TGTGCCAGCAGCAACACAGGGTACGGGGAGCTGTTTTTT	TRBJ2-2	NA	NA	TRBV6-5
CAISETGGTNEKLFF	TGTGCCATCAGTGAGACGGGGGGTACTAATGAAAAACTGTTTTTT	TRBJ1-4	NA	NA	TRBV10-3
CASSLGTRYEQYF	TGTGCCAGCAGCCTCGGGACTCGGTACGAGCAGTACTTC	TRBJ2-7	NA	NA	TRBV3-1/TRBV3-2
CASSFGGTQYF	TGTGCCAGCAGCTTTGGCGGTACGCAGTATTTT	TRBJ2-3	NA	once	TRBV7-9
CSALGTEGYEQYF	TGCAGCGCCCTCGGCACAGAGGGTTACGAGCAGTACTTC	TRBJ2-7	NA	once	TRBV29-1
CASSQVLVHGTRTDTQYF	TGTGCCAGCAGCCAGGTCCTCGTCCACGGGACTAGAACAGATACGCAGTATTTT	TRBJ2-3	TRBD2	NA	TRBV3-1/TRBV3-2
CASSWRQGFGNEQFF	TGTGCCAGCAGTTGGCGACAGGGGTTCGGCAATGAGCAGTTCTTC	TRBJ2-1	TRBD1	NA	TRBV28
CASSQDRAGSNQPQHF	TGCGCCAGCAGCCAAGATAGGGCAGGGAGCAATCAGCCCCAGCATTTT	TRBJ1-5	NA	few	TRBV4-3
CASSLGLAGSANTGELFF	TGTGCCAGCAGCTTGGGCCTAGCGGGTTCCGCGAACACCGGGGAGCTGTTTTTT	TRBJ2-2	TRBD2	NA	TRBV5-8
CASSPRGRVSNQPQHF	TGTGCCAGCAGCCCGCGGGGACGGGTTAGCAATCAGCCCCAGCATTTT	TRBJ1-5	NA	NA	TRBV7-8
CASSQDVFFGGGQETQYF	TGTGCCAGCAGTCAAGATGTATTTTTTGGCGGGGGGCAAGAGACCCAGTACTTC	TRBJ2-5	TRBD2	NA	TRBV4-2
CASENEQETQYF	TGTGCCAGCGAGAACGAGCAAGAGACCCAGTACTTC	TRBJ2-5	NA	NA	TRBV7-8
CASSQGLEGKRLDEQYF	TGTGCCAGCAGCCAAGGGCTGGAGGGAAAGAGGCTAGACGAGCAGTACTTC	TRBJ2-7	NA	NA	TRBV14
CASVQGATYNSPLHF	TGTGCCAGCGTCCAGGGGGCCACCTATAATTCACCCCTCCACTTT	TRBJ1-6	TRBD1	NA	TRBV2
CASAPAEANTGELFF	TGTGCCAGTGCCCCGGCCGAGGCGAACACCGGGGAGCTGTTTTTT	TRBJ2-2	NA	NA	TRBV19
CSVAQGAGEAFF	TGCAGCGTTGCCCAGGGGGCAGGTGAAGCTTTCTTT	TRBJ1-1	TRBD1	NA	TRBV29-1
CASSVVTSGNEQFF	TGTGCCAGCAGCGTAGTGACCAGCGGCAATGAGCAGTTCTTC	TRBJ2-1	NA	NA	TRBV9
CASTKGQGEDTQYF	TGTGCCAGCACCAAGGGACAGGGGGAAGATACGCAGTATTTT	TRBJ2-3	TRBD1	NA	TRBV11-1
CASSYSSSGNSYEQYF	TGTGCCAGCAGTTACTCGTCTAGCGGGAACTCCTACGAGCAGTACTTC	TRBJ2-7	TRBD2	few	TRBV6-5
CASSQGAGEQYF	TGTGCCAGCAGCCAAGGGGCGGGCGAGCAGTACTTC	TRBJ2-7	NA	NA	TRBV3-1/TRBV3-2
CAWTGDFNEKLFF	TGTGCCTGGACGGGGGATTTTAATGAAAAACTGTTTTTT	TRBJ1-4	NA	once	TRBV30
CASRSRSYEQYF	TGTGCCAGCAGATCGAGGTCCTACGAGCAGTACTTC	TRBJ2-7	NA	NA	TRBV12-3/TRBV12-4
CASSSRTARGYTF	TGTGCCAGCAGTTCCCGGACAGCACGTGGCTACACCTTC	TRBJ1-2	NA	once	TRBV27
CASREDSGNTIYF	TGTGCCAGCCGCGAGGACTCTGGAAACACCATATATTTT	TRBJ1-3	NA	NA	TRBV19
CASSVGAGANTGELFF	TGTGCCAGCAGCGTAGGCGCAGGGGCGAACACCGGGGAGCTGTTTTTT	TRBJ2-2	NA	NA	TRBV9
CASRAGPTSTDTQYF	TGTGCCAGCAGGGCGGGGCCCACTAGTACAGATACGCAGTATTTT	TRBJ2-3	NA	NA	TRBV25-1
CASSTGNSPLHF	TGTGCCAGCAGCACCGGGAATTCACCCCTCCACTTT	TRBJ1-6	NA	NA	TRBV7-3